This TCR beta chain came from a study of OX40 agonist ivuxolimab in advanced cancers. Note on this clone: Its target is not known.

V was clipped by 7 bases and J by 1 base, with 12 bases between them. CDR1 is MDHEN and CDR2 is SYDVKM in the germline V gene. This CDR3 comprises 14 residues. Prior autoimmune disease or systemic immunosuppression barred patients. On cycle 4 day 1 and cycle 7 day 1, as well as at baseline, blood was sampled. Profiled with immunoSEQ multiplex PCR; TCRdb holds only in-frame clones, not every one. Of 95,000 to 100,000 clones in the sample, about 80% were seen once. Findings and limits, study-wide: Normalized expansion of T-cell clones was also low for some nonresponders.

The starting material was CD4+ or CD8+ T cells sorted from blood, obtained in a trial of the OX40 agonist ivuxolimab. The chain is built from TRBV28 and TRBJ2-3; the D gene is possibly TRBD1 (5 bases). The TCR originated in an adult with an advanced solid tumor such as melanoma, head and neck, liver or kidney cancer. Written as DNA, the CDR3 is TGTGCCAGCAAATGGGGCCCAGGCACAGATACGCAGTATTTT. It is translated as CASKWGPGTDTQYF.